Each of the 7 T cell receptor beta chains below was sequenced from the same sample in a study of chemoradiotherapy in HPV16-positive cancers. Repertoires were generated with immunoSEQ multiplex PCR, while TCRdb's copy carries only in-frame clones and drops some. The table lists fewer than 8,500 clones, 85% to 90% of them singletons. The source material was tumor tissue, sampled from a patient who underwent chemoradiotherapy. The receptors here all came from a human donor with HPV-associated anogenital cancer.

The J gene is TRBJ2-3, the V gene TRBV5-1; TRBD1 aligns across 8 bases. Trimming took 5 bases from V and 1 from J; bases not matched to a gene: 3. Germline lookup yields CDR1 SGHRS and CDR2 YFSETQ. The length of the CDR3 is 14 residues. CDR3 sequence: CASSVGQGTDTQYF. In DNA form, the CDR3 reads TGCGCCAGCAGTGTGGGACAGGGCACAGATACGCAGTATTTT.

The DNA for the CDR3 is TGTGCCAGCAGCCCGTACCAGACAGATACGCAGTATTTT. It translates to CASSPYQTDTQYF. The gene calls are TRBV9 and TRBJ2-3; D is ambiguous. This CDR3 contains 13 residues. Germline assignment: CDR1 SGDLS and CDR2 YYNGEE. Between the trimmed V and J ends, which lost 4 bases and 3 bases, there was a span of 9 bases.

The chain recombines TRBV4-1 with TRBJ2-5, with TRBD1 identical over 7 bases. The CDR3 is 14 residues long. V lost 5 bases, J lost 3 bases, and 6 bases stayed unmatched. Looked up from germline, CDR1 is MGHRA and CDR2 is YSYEKL. Here the CDR3 DNA reads TGCGCCAGCAGCAAAGGACAGGTCGAAGAGACCCAGTACTTC. Amino acids: CASSKGQVEETQYF.

DNA of the CDR3: TGTGCCAGCAGCTTACAGGGGGCTAATTCACCCCTCCACTTT. It is translated as CASSLQGANSPLHF. The chain links TRBV7-8 to TRBJ1-6, with TRBD1 identical over 8 bases. J was trimmed by 6 bases and V by 2 bases; bases with no gene match: 0. The CDR3 sequence is 14 residues long. Germline V gene sequence: CDR1 SGHVS, CDR2 FQNEAQ. The full variable domain, completed using reference TRBV7-8 and TRBJ1-6, is GAGVSQSPRYKVAKRGQDVALRCDPISGHVSLFWYQQALGQGPEFLTYFQNEAQLDKSGLPSDRFFAERPEGSVSTLKIQRTQQEDSAVYLCASSLQGANSPLHFGNGTRLTVT.

The J gene is TRBJ2-5, the V gene TRBV6-1; the D gene is possibly TRBD2 (6 bases). Per germline, CDR1 MNHNS and CDR2 SASEGT. V lost 0 bases and J 4 bases, leaving 12 bases between the germline ends. The CDR3 is 15 amino acids. The CDR3 loop reads CASSEAMGGAETQYF. The CDR3 nucleotides read TGTGCCAGCAGTGAAGCGATGGGGGGAGCAGAGACCCAGTACTTC.

The J gene is TRBJ2-5, the V gene TRBV30, with D unresolved. Trimming took 0 bases from V and 1 from J, leaving 6 bases between them. Germline CDR1 GTSNPN, CDR2 SVGIG (reference sequence). The CDR3 runs to 13 residues. The CDR3 protein is CAWSVVVQETQYF. The CDR3 nucleotides are TGTGCCTGGAGTGTAGTGGTCCAAGAGACCCAGTACTTC.

This chain uses TRBV21-1 with TRBJ2-7; the table calls TRBD1, which could not be checked here. TRBV21-1 is given as a pseudogene. CDR3 length: 15 residues. The CDR3 region is CASSLTVSRYYEQYF. The CDR3 DNA is TGTGCCAGCAGTTTGACAGTGTCCCGATACTACGAGCAGTACTTC.